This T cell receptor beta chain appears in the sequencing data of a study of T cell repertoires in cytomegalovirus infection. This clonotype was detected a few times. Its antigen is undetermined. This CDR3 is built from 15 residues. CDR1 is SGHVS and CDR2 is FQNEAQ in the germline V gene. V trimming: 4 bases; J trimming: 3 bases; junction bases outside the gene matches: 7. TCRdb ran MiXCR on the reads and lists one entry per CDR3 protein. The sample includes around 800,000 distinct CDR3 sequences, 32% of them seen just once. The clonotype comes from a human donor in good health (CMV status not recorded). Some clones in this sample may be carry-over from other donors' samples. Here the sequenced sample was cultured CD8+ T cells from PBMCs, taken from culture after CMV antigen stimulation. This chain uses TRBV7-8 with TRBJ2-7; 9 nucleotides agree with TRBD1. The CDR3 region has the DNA TGTGCCAGCAGCTCCCCGGGACAGGGACACTACGAGCAGTACTTC. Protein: CASSSPGQGHYEQYF.